A single sample is the source of the 21 T cell receptor beta chains below, sequenced in a study of vaccination effects on CD4 cells after COVID-19. These receptors' antigens are unknown. Antigen-specific CD4+ T cells were expanded with viral peptide pools in the ViraFEST assay before sequencing. At the end of less than 12 days of culture, CD4+ T cells were isolated. Either the mRNA-1273 or the BNT162b2 vaccine was given to participants as two doses. Profiled with immunoSEQ multiplex PCR; TCRdb holds only in-frame clones, not every one. Among approximately 24,000 clones, roughly 79% were seen once, and the ten largest hold approximately 5.1%. The sample here was CD4+ T cells from PBMCs cultured with SARS-CoV-2 spike peptides, taken after COVID-19 vaccination. Every receptor here comes from a human donor who received a COVID-19 vaccine. Some clones in this sample may be carry-over from other donors' samples.

This clone has just one count. The V gene is TRBV6-5, the J gene TRBJ2-2, with D possibly TRBD2 on 6 matching bases. CDR1 MNHEY and CDR2 SVGAGI come from the germline V gene. The CDR3 runs to 14 residues. CDR3 region: CAIGVGSNTGELFF. The CDR3 bases are TGTGCGATAGGGGTCGGGAGCAACACCGGGGAGCTGTTTTTT.

The rearrangement joins TRBV27 to TRBJ2-3, with TRBD2 matching 10 bases. The V gene end was trimmed by 6 bases and the J gene end by 6 bases; junction bases not matched to a gene: 6. The CDR3 totals 14 residues. Looked up from germline, CDR1 is MNHEY and CDR2 is SMNVEV (reference sequence). The CDR3 region is CASSLGLARDTQYF. The CDR3 DNA follows: TGTGCCAGCAGCCTGGGACTAGCGAGGGATACGCAGTATTTT.

This clone has only a few counts. The chain recombines TRBV5-5 with TRBJ1-2; TRBD1 matches at 7 bases. The ends lost 1 base at V and 2 bases at J; junction bases unmatched: 5. Germline loops: CDR1 SGHKS, CDR2 YYEKEE (reference sequence). The CDR3 extends over 15 amino acids. The CDR3 nucleotides are TGTGCCAGCAGCTTGTGGGCAGGGGGGAACTATGGCTACACCTTC. Translated: CASSLWAGGNYGYTF.

This rearrangement joins TRBV2 to TRBJ1-5; D uncertain. Germline loops: CDR1 SNHLY, CDR2 FYNNEI. With 5 bases removed from V and 3 bases from J, the gap between germline ends came to 11 bases. The CDR3 loop spans 14 amino acids. CDR3 in amino acids: CASSLGRINQPQHF. CDR3 coding DNA: TGTGCCAGCAGTTTAGGACGGATCAATCAGCCCCAGCATTTT.

The count of this clone is one. This chain links TRBV30 with TRBJ2-3; D perhaps matches TRBD2 (7 bases). V lost 5 bases to trimming and J lost 3 bases, with 9 bases between them. The CDR3 totals 12 residues. Germline V gene data show CDR1 as GTSNPN and CDR2 as SVGIG (reference sequence). DNA of the CDR3: TGTGCCTGGGGGGGGGCGACAGATACGCAGTATTTT. Translating it yields CAWGGATDTQYF.

V gene TRBV7-2 combines with J gene TRBJ2-6; the match to TRBD1 covers 7 bases. The J segment lost 4 bases and the V segment lost 5 bases, leaving 11 bases of the junction unmatched. Germline lookup yields CDR1 SGHTA and CDR2 FQGNSA. CDR3 length equals 17 residues. The CDR3: CASSPRMRGLGANVLTF. The DNA for the CDR3 is TGTGCCAGCAGCCCAAGGATGAGGGGGCTGGGGGCCAACGTCCTGACTTTC.

The chain joins TRBV13 to TRBJ2-3, with no clear D. The germline V gene has CDR1 PRHDT and CDR2 FYEKMQ (reference sequence). V lost 5 bases to trimming and J lost 0 bases, with 15 bases between them. This CDR3 region has 16 residues. CDR3 protein: CASSETRKASTDTQYF. CDR3 sequence (DNA): TGTGCCAGCAGCGAGACTCGCAAGGCTAGCACAGATACGCAGTATTTT. Combining the CDR3 with reference TRBV13 and TRBJ2-3 gives the whole variable domain AAGVIQSPRHLIKEKRETATLKCYPIPRHDTVYWYQQGPGQDPQFLISFYEKMQSDKGSIPDRFSAQQFSDYHSELNMSSLELGDSALYFCASSETRKASTDTQYFGPGTRLTVL.

The J gene is TRBJ2-3, the V gene TRBV5-5; 8 bases are shared with TRBD2. J gave up 6 bases and V 1 base, and 7 bases lay outside the gene matches. From germline, CDR1 is SGHKS and CDR2 YYEKEE (reference sequence). This CDR3 is 15 amino acids long. Written as DNA, the CDR3 is TGTGCCAGCAGCTTGTTAGCGGGGTCTGGGGATACGCAGTATTTT. Amino acid sequence: CASSLLAGSGDTQYF.

The chain is built from TRBV11-2 and TRBJ2-1; TRBD2 matches at 8 bases. Germline V lookup: CDR1 SGHAT, CDR2 FQNNGV. The CDR3 loop spans 13 amino acids. V was clipped by 10 bases and J by 9 bases; unmatched bases: 11. CDR3 sequence reads: CATRGDGGGEQFF. The CDR3 DNA reads as TGTGCCACCCGGGGGGACGGGGGGGGTGAGCAGTTCTTC.

The J gene is TRBJ2-5, the V gene TRBV30; maybe TRBD1 (6 bases). V lost 0 bases and J lost 4, with 12 bases in between. The CDR3 extends over 14 amino acids. Germline V gene sequence: CDR1 GTSNPN, CDR2 SVGIG (reference sequence). The CDR3 DNA reads as TGTGCCTGGAGTGTACTGGACAGTCCAGAGACCCAGTACTTC. It codes for CAWSVLDSPETQYF.

The chain is built from TRBV7-2 and TRBJ2-5; D may match TRBD1 or TRBD2 (5 bases each). The germline V gene has CDR1 SGHTA and CDR2 FQGNSA. There are 14 residues in the CDR3. V was cut by 1 base and J by 7 bases, with 13 bases left in between. CDR3 sequence: CASSLVGPAGTQYF. Written as DNA, the CDR3 is TGTGCCAGCAGCTTAGTGGGACCGGCGGGGACCCAGTACTTC.

The chain combines TRBV6-6 with TRBJ2-6; TRBD1 matches at 8 bases. The ends lost 5 bases at V and 4 bases at J; junction bases unmatched: 4. Germline CDR1 MNHNY, CDR2 SVGAGI (reference sequence). CDR3 length: 15 residues. CDR3 residues: CASSQGQGGANVLTF. CDR3 DNA: TGTGCCAGCAGTCAAGGACAGGGAGGGGCCAACGTCCTGACTTTC.

V usage is TRBV7-8 and J usage is TRBJ2-7; 7 positions agree with TRBD1. The V segment lost 1 base and the J segment 7 bases; nucleotides outside the gene matches: 7. Per germline, CDR1 SGHVS and CDR2 FQNEAQ. The CDR3 runs 14 residues. CDR3 amino acids: CASSLGDSLREQYV. The CDR3 DNA sequence: TGTGCCAGCAGCTTAGGGGACAGTCTGAGGGAGCAGTACGTC.

The chain is built from TRBV5-6 and TRBJ1-2, with D hard to call. Trimming left V 4 bases short and J 4 bases short, with 11 bases between. CDR1 is SGHDT and CDR2 is YYEEEE in the germline V gene. The CDR3 length is 13 residues. The CDR3 DNA is TGTGCCAGCAGCAGCCCCCAAGTCTATGGCTACACCTTC. Amino acids: CASSSPQVYGYTF.

A single count supports this clone. The V and J genes are TRBV27 and TRBJ2-2; either TRBD1 or TRBD2 may fit D (5 bases each). The V end lost 6 bases, the J end lost 6 bases, and 20 bases lay between the germline ends. CDR3 length: 16 amino acids. Per germline, CDR1 MNHEY and CDR2 SMNVEV (reference sequence). CDR3: CASSRKTGTGAGELFF. The CDR3 bases are TGTGCCAGCAGCCGCAAAACAGGAACCGGGGCCGGGGAGCTGTTTTTT.

The J gene is TRBJ1-4, the V gene TRBV4-1; 9 bases agree with TRBD1. The CDR3 is made up of 17 amino acids. Germline loops: CDR1 MGHRA, CDR2 YSYEKL. V lost 1 base to trimming and J lost 7 bases; unmatched junction nucleotides: 10. DNA of the CDR3: TGCGCCAGCAGCCAAGCCTACTACAGGGGACAGGGTGAAAAACTGTTTTTT. Residues: CASSQAYYRGQGEKLFF.

The chain uses TRBV6-5 and TRBJ2-7, with 7 bases that match TRBD1. The CDR3 has 14 amino acids. CDR1 is MNHEY, CDR2 SVGAGI, per germline. J was trimmed by 4 bases and V by 5 bases; bases with no gene match: 8. CDR3 DNA sequence: TGTGCCAGCAGTCGGACGGGACAGCATTACGAGCAGTACGTC. It translates to CASSRTGQHYEQYV.

The V and J genes are TRBV4-1 and TRBJ1-3; 8 positions match TRBD1. The CDR3 consists of 17 residues. Per the germline V gene, CDR1 is MGHRA and CDR2 is YSYEKL. The junction had 8 bases not matched to a gene; V was cut back by 0 bases and J by 4 bases. As DNA, the CDR3 is TGCGCCAGCAGCCAAGATATAGGACAGGGATCCGGAAACACCATATATTTT. It yields the protein CASSQDIGQGSGNTIYF.

The chain employs TRBV30 and TRBJ2-3, with D possibly TRBD2 on 7 matching bases. Trimming took 2 bases from V and 5 from J, leaving 17 bases between them. The CDR3 runs to 15 residues. Germline V gives CDR1 GTSNPN, CDR2 SVGIG (reference sequence). For the CDR3, the DNA is TGTGCCTGGAGTCCCAGGGGACTATTCGGAGATACGCAGTATTTT. Its translation: CAWSPRGLFGDTQYF.

This chain connects TRBV30 to TRBJ2-1, with D uncertain. Trimming left V 3 bases short and J 4 bases short, with 16 bases between. Per the germline V gene, CDR1 is GTSNPN and CDR2 is SVGIG (reference sequence). This CDR3 has 15 residues. The CDR3 DNA reads as TGTGCCTGGAGCGGCTTAGTCCGCTCTTACAATGAGCAGTTCTTC. It specifies CAWSGLVRSYNEQFF. Looking up the rest from reference TRBV30 and TRBJ2-1 gives the full variable domain: SQTIHQWPATLVQPVGSPLSLECTVEGTSNPNLYWYRQAAGRGLQLLFYSVGIGQISSEVPQNLSASRPQDRQFILSSKKLLLSDSGFYLCAWSGLVRSYNEQFFGPGTRLTVL.

The chain carries TRBV4-1 and TRBJ2-6, with 12 nucleotides matching TRBD1. The germline V gene has CDR1 MGHRA and CDR2 YSYEKL. The CDR3 extends over 19 amino acids. V lost 5 bases, J lost 4 bases, and 12 bases stayed unmatched. The DNA for the CDR3 is TGCGCCAGCAGCTCCCAAGGGGGACAGGGGGCTGGAGGGGCCAACGTCCTGACTTTC. This translates into CASSSQGGQGAGGANVLTF.